These T cell receptor beta chains were read from a single sample in a study of Ad26.COV2.S vaccination and SARS-CoV-2 variants. Measured with immunoSEQ multiplex PCR; TCRdb has only the in-frame clones, and not every one. The sample records over 400,000 clones, approximately 92% being singletons. The source material was peripheral blood, sampled in a trial of Ad26.COV2.S vaccine versus placebo. These receptors originate from a person between 18 and 60 years old who received the Ad26.COV2.S COVID-19 vaccine or a placebo. Both conserved end residues are trimmed from each CDR3.

V: TRBV5-6
J: TRBJ2-1
CDR3: ASSYLDGGDPYNEQF

V: TRBV24-1
J: TRBJ2-5
CDR3: ATSDTGVETQY

V: TRBV11-2
J: TRBJ2-1
CDR3: ASSNGPGTTLNEQF

V: TRBV5-4
J: TRBJ2-1
CDR3: ASSLASDNEQF

V: TRBV7-6
J: TRBJ1-2
CDR3: ASSLGAGQDYGYT

V: TRBV5-1
J: TRBJ1-1
CDR3: ASSLEAEAF

V: TRBV6-2/TRBV6-3
J: TRBJ2-5
CDR3: ASSYPPGLAGTPAETQY

V: TRBV5-4
J: TRBJ2-2
CDR3: ASSLRQGARTGELF

V: TRBV28
J: TRBJ1-2
CDR3: ASSYGQGALYT

V: TRBV5-1
J: TRBJ1-6
CDR3: ASSPGEGGGSPLH

V: TRBV9
J: TRBJ2-1
CDR3: ASSDSGGYYNEQF

V: TRBV7-9
J: TRBJ1-3
CDR3: SGLQNSGNTIY

V: TRBV4-1
J: TRBJ2-3
CDR3: ASSQVTPSNTDTQY

V: TRBV23-1
J: TRBJ1-2
CDR3: ASSQWPGGYT

V: TRBV7-2
J: TRBJ1-1
CDR3: ASSLAFRTSIIEAF

V: TRBV29-1
J: TRBJ1-2
CDR3: SAVALGQGNYGYT

V: TRBV20-1
J: TRBJ1-2
CDR3: SADQLLSYT

V: TRBV5-1
J: TRBJ2-7
CDR3: ASSEPRGVNEQY

V: TRBV30
J: TRBJ1-4
CDR3: AWSQGGGLNEKLF

V: TRBV7-8
J: TRBJ2-7
CDR3: ASNELRSLGTGVYEQY

V: TRBV19
J: TRBJ1-5
CDR3: ASSIRDRGGQPQH

V: TRBV7-9
J: TRBJ1-3
CDR3: ASSPLNGNTIY

V: TRBV18
J: TRBJ2-1
CDR3: ASSPLLGGDYNEQF

V: TRBV5-1
J: TRBJ2-1
CDR3: ASSSRTSGYNEQF

V: TRBV19
J: TRBJ1-2
CDR3: ASSIMGQGYGYT

V: TRBV18
J: TRBJ1-4
CDR3: ASSPTGTGEGKLF

V: TRBV9
J: TRBJ1-6
CDR3: ASSVAQQGWGNSPLH

V: TRBV5-1
J: TRBJ1-2
CDR3: ASSLRPETNYGYT

V: TRBV29-1
J: TRBJ2-2
CDR3: SVTDRDAGELF

V: TRBV7-8
J: TRBJ2-1
CDR3: ASSLVAGWSYNEQF

V: TRBV5-4
J: TRBJ1-1
CDR3: ASSLGDRAPRDTEAF

V: TRBV5-1
J: TRBJ2-3
CDR3: ASSLGDLGNTQY

V: TRBV6-5
J: TRBJ1-2
CDR3: ASSYVEGADYGYT

V: TRBV19
J: TRBJ2-1
CDR3: ASSTPGLAGYNEQF

V: TRBV20-1
J: TRBJ1-4
CDR3: SATRGRELF